A selection of T cell receptor beta chains follows, all from one sample in a study of metastatic and nonmetastatic thyroid tumors. TCRdb re-processed the PCR reads through MiXCR. The sample records about 43,000 clones, under 4% being singletons. Sequenced input: blood. Every receptor here comes from a female donor with papillary thyroid cancer or a benign thyroid nodule (not recorded which). Some clones in this sample may be carry-over from other donors' samples. CDR3s include the opening cysteine and the closing phenylalanine or tryptophan. The order of the fields is J gene, CDR3 length, D gene, clone size, V gene, CDR3 DNA, CDR3 protein. D genes are given only for firm matches. The size of a clone is reported for some rows only, either as once, few or many, or as a class for expanded clones.

>TRBJ2-5|12|.|many|TRBV5-1
TGCGCCAGCAGCGCCGACTTGGAGACCCAGTACTTC
CASSADLETQYF
>TRBJ2-4|15|TRBD1|few|TRBV28
TGTGCCAGCAGCAGACAGGGGGGAGGCAAAAACATTCAGTACTTC
CASSRQGGGKNIQYF
>TRBJ1-5|17|.|many|TRBV4-1
TGCGCCAGCAGCCAAGACCCCCCGGGACGCCCAAATCAGCCCCAGCATTTT
CASSQDPPGRPNQPQHF
>TRBJ1-1|14|.|.|TRBV6-1
TGTGCCAGCAGTACGCCTTACAGGGCCGGTGAAGCTTTCTTT
CASSTPYRAGEAFF
>TRBJ2-1|15|TRBD2|many|TRBV27
TGTGCCAGCAGTGCCAGGACTAGCGGGAATTATGAGCAGTTCTTC
CASSARTSGNYEQFF
>TRBJ2-1|16|TRBD2|few|TRBV6-1
TGTGCCAGCAGGAGATTAGCGGGAGGGGCCTATAATGAGCAGTTCTTC
CASRRLAGGAYNEQFF
>TRBJ2-1|16|TRBD2|few|TRBV20-1
TGCAGTGCTAGAGCGGTAGCGGGAGGGCTCTACAATGAGCAGTTCTTC
CSARAVAGGLYNEQFF
>TRBJ2-2|15|.|few|TRBV6-1
TGTGCCACCTTTTCGGTTAGCGCGGGGTCCGGGGAGCTGTTTTTT
CATFSVSAGSGELFF
>TRBJ1-3|14|.|few|TRBV10-3
TGTGCCAGTATCCGGGACGTCTCTGGAAACACCATATATTTT
CASIRDVSGNTIYF
>TRBJ2-1|13|.|many|TRBV20-1
TGCAGTGCTATCGGGGGGCTAAGCAATGAGCAGTTCTTC
CSAIGGLSNEQFF
>TRBJ2-1|19|TRBD2|many|TRBV20-1
TGCAGTGCTAGAAATGTGGCTAGCGGGAGGTCGTCCTCCTACAATGAGCAGTTCTTC
CSARNVASGRSSSYNEQFF